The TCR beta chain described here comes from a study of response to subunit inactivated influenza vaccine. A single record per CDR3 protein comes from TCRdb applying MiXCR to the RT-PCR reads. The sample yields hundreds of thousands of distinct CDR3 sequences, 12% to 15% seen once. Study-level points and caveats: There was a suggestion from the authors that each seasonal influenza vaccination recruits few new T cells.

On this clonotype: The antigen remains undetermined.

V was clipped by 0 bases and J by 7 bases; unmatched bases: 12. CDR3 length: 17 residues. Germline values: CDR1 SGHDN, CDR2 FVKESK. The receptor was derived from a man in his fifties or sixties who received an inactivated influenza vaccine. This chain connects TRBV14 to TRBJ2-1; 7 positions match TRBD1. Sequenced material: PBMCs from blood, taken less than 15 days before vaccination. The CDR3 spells CASSQDSRGIYRNEQFF. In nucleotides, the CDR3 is TGTGCCAGCAGCCAAGACAGCAGGGGGATTTACCGTAATGAGCAGTTCTTC.